The rows below give T cell receptor beta chains drawn from one sample of a study of CD8 T cells in Susac syndrome. TCRdb itself ran the immunoSEQ multiplex PCR reads through MiXCR, one entry per CDR3 protein. In the table there are 100,000 to 150,000 distinct CDR3 sequences, around 94% of which are singletons. Source material: CD4+ T cells from PBMCs. The receptors were sampled from a human donor in good health. Both conserved end residues are part of each CDR3. The D gene is left open where the match is weak. The size entry is marked missing in some rows and otherwise reads once, few, many or a size class.

CDR3: CASSLMAASRDTQYF; DNA: TGTGCCAGCAGCTTGATGGCGGCCAGCCGGGATACGCAGTATTTT; size: .; length: 15; D: .; J: TRBJ2-3; V: TRBV7-2
CDR3: CSVYIETQYF; DNA: TGCAGCGTCTACATCGAGACCCAGTACTTC; size: .; length: 10; D: .; J: TRBJ2-5; V: TRBV29-1
CDR3: CSARDRTFYGYTF; DNA: TGCAGTGCTCGGGACAGAACTTTCTATGGCTACACCTTC; size: .; length: 13; D: TRBD1; J: TRBJ1-2; V: TRBV20-1
CDR3: CASTPRPPAAENTEAFF; DNA: TGTGCCAGCACCCCCCGCCCTCCCGCTGCAGAGAACACTGAAGCTTTCTTT; size: .; length: 17; D: .; J: TRBJ1-1; V: TRBV11-2
CDR3: CASSLGGTEKRNTIYF; DNA: TGTGCCAGCAGCTTAGGTGGGACAGAAAAGCGGAACACCATATATTTT; size: .; length: 16; D: TRBD1; J: TRBJ1-3; V: TRBV7-9
CDR3: CASRSQGNIQYF; DNA: TGTGCCAGCAGATCCCAAGGGAACATTCAGTACTTC; size: .; length: 12; D: .; J: TRBJ2-4; V: TRBV6-5
CDR3: CASSSASGRAADTQYF; DNA: TGTGCCAGCAGCTCCGCTAGCGGGAGGGCGGCAGATACGCAGTATTTT; size: .; length: 16; D: TRBD2; J: TRBJ2-3; V: TRBV5-4
CDR3: CASSLQPNTGELFF; DNA: TGCGCCAGCAGCTTGCAACCGAACACCGGGGAGCTGTTTTTT; size: .; length: 14; D: .; J: TRBJ2-2; V: TRBV5-1
CDR3: CASSPTRDAEAFF; DNA: TGTGCCAGCAGCCCCACACGGGACGCTGAAGCTTTCTTT; size: .; length: 13; D: .; J: TRBJ1-1; V: TRBV11-2
CDR3: CASSPPDLFNAGSTF; DNA: TGTGCCAGCTCACCACCGGACCTGTTTAATGCGGGTTCCACCTTC; size: .; length: 15; D: .; J: TRBJ1-2; V: TRBV18
CDR3: CASNNDWMVGEQYF; DNA: TGTGCCAGCAACAACGACTGGATGGTAGGCGAGCAGTACTTC; size: .; length: 14; D: .; J: TRBJ2-7; V: TRBV21-1
CDR3: CASSPDGYTDTQYF; DNA: TGCGCCAGCAGCCCCGATGGGTACACAGATACGCAGTATTTT; size: .; length: 14; D: .; J: TRBJ2-3; V: TRBV4-3
CDR3: CASSRAAGVTGELFF; DNA: TGTGCCAGCAGCCGTGCTGCAGGGGTCACCGGGGAGCTGTTTTTT; size: .; length: 15; D: .; J: TRBJ2-2; V: TRBV14
CDR3: CASSVRERDDTQYF; DNA: TGTGCCAGCAGCGTGCGGGAGCGGGACGATACGCAGTATTTT; size: .; length: 14; D: TRBD2; J: TRBJ2-3; V: TRBV5-4
CDR3: CSARDASGSSEQFF; DNA: TGCAGTGCTAGAGATGCAAGCGGGAGCTCTGAGCAGTTCTTC; size: .; length: 14; D: TRBD2; J: TRBJ2-1; V: TRBV20-1
CDR3: CASSYSNQGGNSYEQYF; DNA: TGTGCCAGCAGTTACTCGAATCAGGGAGGGAACTCCTACGAGCAGTACTTC; size: .; length: 17; D: TRBD2; J: TRBJ2-7; V: TRBV6-5
CDR3: CASSHDRDTQYF; DNA: TGTGCCAGCAGCCACGACCGGGATACGCAGTATTTT; size: .; length: 12; D: .; J: TRBJ2-3; V: TRBV11-2
CDR3: CASSQSMTSGKETQYF; DNA: TGTGCCAGCAGCCAATCGATGACTAGCGGGAAGGAGACCCAGTACTTC; size: .; length: 16; D: TRBD2; J: TRBJ2-5; V: TRBV3-1
CDR3: CASTGGKAYGYTF; DNA: TGTGCCAGCACCGGGGGAAAAGCCTATGGCTACACCTTC; size: .; length: 13; D: .; J: TRBJ1-2; V: TRBV6-6
CDR3: CASSLRGQSSGANVLTF; DNA: TGCGCCAGCAGCTTGCGCGGACAGAGCTCTGGGGCCAACGTCCTGACTTTC; size: .; length: 17; D: .; J: TRBJ2-6; V: TRBV5-1
CDR3: CASSFRAGGAYEQYF; DNA: TGTGCCAGCAGTTTCCGGGCGGGAGGGGCCTACGAGCAGTACTTC; size: .; length: 15; D: TRBD2; J: TRBJ2-7; V: TRBV12-3/TRBV12-4
CDR3: CASIGLGLEAFF; DNA: TGTGCCAGCATCGGACTTGGGCTTGAAGCTTTCTTT; size: .; length: 12; D: .; J: TRBJ1-1; V: TRBV6-5
CDR3: CASSQRITYEQYF; DNA: TGTGCCTCCAGCCAGCGTATAACCTACGAGCAGTACTTC; size: .; length: 13; D: .; J: TRBJ2-7; V: TRBV19
CDR3: CASSTSSGSTDTQYF; DNA: TGCGCCAGCAGCACCTCTAGCGGGAGTACAGATACGCAGTATTTT; size: .; length: 15; D: TRBD2; J: TRBJ2-3; V: TRBV5-1
CDR3: CASSTYGTGVDEQFF; DNA: TGTGCCAGTAGTACGTACGGGACAGGGGTCGATGAGCAGTTCTTC; size: .; length: 15; D: TRBD1; J: TRBJ2-1; V: TRBV19
CDR3: CASSGGLAARQFF; DNA: TGTGCCAGCAGTGGTGGACTAGCGGCTCGGCAGTTCTTC; size: .; length: 13; D: TRBD2; J: TRBJ2-1; V: TRBV2
CDR3: CASGRTGRQPQHF; DNA: TGTGCCAGCGGGCGGACAGGGCGCCAGCCCCAGCATTTT; size: .; length: 13; D: TRBD1; J: TRBJ1-5; V: TRBV27
CDR3: CASSDSIGEQFF; DNA: TGTGCCAGCAGTGACTCGATAGGGGAGCAGTTCTTC; size: .; length: 12; D: .; J: TRBJ2-1; V: TRBV6-4
CDR3: CASSLTGGENIQYF; DNA: TGCGCCAGCAGTTTGACAGGGGGCGAAAACATTCAGTACTTC; size: .; length: 14; D: TRBD1; J: TRBJ2-4; V: TRBV5-1
CDR3: CASSVIDTEQYF; DNA: TGTGCCAGCAGTGTAATAGACACCGAGCAGTACTTC; size: .; length: 12; D: .; J: TRBJ2-7; V: TRBV6-1
CDR3: CSARDHGSTDTQYF; DNA: TGCAGTGCTAGAGATCATGGGAGCACAGATACGCAGTATTTT; size: .; length: 14; D: .; J: TRBJ2-3; V: TRBV20-1
CDR3: CASSLRDSYEQYF; DNA: TGTGCCAGCAGCTTAAGGGACAGCTACGAGCAGTACTTC; size: .; length: 13; D: TRBD1; J: TRBJ2-7; V: TRBV13
CDR3: CASSLGASGTQQYF; DNA: TGTGCCAGCAGTTTAGGGGCTAGCGGGACCCAGCAGTACTTC; size: once; length: 14; D: TRBD2; J: TRBJ2-7; V: TRBV12-3/TRBV12-4
CDR3: CAWSPDQGGRGYTF; DNA: TGTGCCTGGAGTCCGGACCAGGGGGGCAGGGGCTACACCTTC; size: .; length: 14; D: TRBD1; J: TRBJ1-2; V: TRBV30
CDR3: CASSDSRVGGSDEQFF; DNA: TGTGCCAGCAGTGACTCGCGGGTTGGGGGTTCGGATGAGCAGTTCTTC; size: .; length: 16; D: .; J: TRBJ2-1; V: TRBV25-1
CDR3: CSVGWNTGELFF; DNA: TGCAGCGTCGGATGGAACACCGGGGAGCTGTTTTTT; size: .; length: 12; D: .; J: TRBJ2-2; V: TRBV29-1
CDR3: CASSLQGQLGNTIYF; DNA: TGTGCCAGCAGCCTACAGGGGCAACTTGGAAACACCATATATTTT; size: .; length: 15; D: TRBD1; J: TRBJ1-3; V: TRBV25-1
CDR3: CASRTGPTDTQYF; DNA: TGTGCCAGTCGGACAGGGCCCACAGATACGCAGTATTTT; size: .; length: 13; D: TRBD1; J: TRBJ2-3; V: TRBV3-1
CDR3: CASSLGPALEAFF; DNA: TGTGCCAGCAGTTTGGGTCCCGCACTCGAAGCTTTCTTT; size: .; length: 13; D: .; J: TRBJ1-1; V: TRBV6-5